This T cell receptor beta chain was sequenced during a study of cytomegalovirus exposure and HLA in healthy donors. PCR amplification relied on 60 Vbeta primers (plus 13 Jbeta primers). Produced via immunoSEQ multiplex PCR; TCRdb's table is partial and in-frame only. The data hold about 98,000 clones, with 60% to 85% observed a single time. Germline CDR1 and CDR2: SGHDN and FVKESK. This CDR3 has 16 amino acids. The V and J ends lost 8 bases and 1 base respectively, with 15 bases between them. The chain has TRBV14 and TRBJ2-6; D possibly corresponds to TRBD2 (6 bases). Sequences were obtained from PBMCs. This clonotype was obtained from a man in his 60s in good health and CMV-seropositive. The CDR3 region is CASRRAGHSGANVLTF. The CDR3 nucleotides are TGTGCCAGCCGGAGGGCCGGGCATTCTGGGGCCAACGTCCTGACTTTC.